This TCR beta chain was found in a study of naive and memory T cell subsets. Study conclusions and caveats: The RNA method is potentially sensitive to activation and differentiation changes.

The SP2 primer and nested alpha and beta constant region primers amplified ligated cDNA in four rounds. For blood and skin samples, reverse transcription used TCR alpha and beta constant primers. TCRdb called the 5' RACE reads again in MiXCR, with one record for every CDR3 protein. The repertoire holds more than 55,000 distinct CDR3 sequences, with under 10% as singletons. The library had UMIs added by 3' ligation of an oligonucleotide to TCR cDNA. Whole-blood samples were roughly 2.7 ml of peripheral blood from healthy adult volunteers. Cells were not sorted; total RNA input targeted roughly 1 to 1,100 ng. About this clonotype: Its specificity is not known. This could be a read error, since a much larger clone is one nucleotide away.

Looked up from germline, CDR1 is SGHAT and CDR2 is FQDESV (reference sequence). This CDR3 comprises 13 residues. V gave up 5 bases and J gave up 7 bases, with 12 bases separating them. The sequence derives from a female donor in good health. The chain has TRBV11-1 and TRBJ1-5; D ambiguous. In nucleotides, the CDR3 is TGTGCCAGCAGCCTCTCGATCAACCAGCCCCAGCATTTT. It translates to CASSLSINQPQHF.